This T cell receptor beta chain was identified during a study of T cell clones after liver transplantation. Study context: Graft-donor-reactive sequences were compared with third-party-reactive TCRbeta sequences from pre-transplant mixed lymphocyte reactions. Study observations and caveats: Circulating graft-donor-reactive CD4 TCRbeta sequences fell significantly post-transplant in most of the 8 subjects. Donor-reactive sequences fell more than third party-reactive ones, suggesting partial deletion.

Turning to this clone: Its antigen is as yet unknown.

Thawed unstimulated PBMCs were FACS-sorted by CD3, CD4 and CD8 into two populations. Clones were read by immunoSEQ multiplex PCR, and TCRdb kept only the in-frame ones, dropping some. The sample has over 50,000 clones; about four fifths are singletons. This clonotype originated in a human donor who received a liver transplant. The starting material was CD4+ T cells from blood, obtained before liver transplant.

The DNA for the CDR3 is TGTGCCAGCAGCTCCGGGACAGGGGACCCCTACGAGCAGTACTTC. Translation gives CASSSGTGDPYEQYF. The chain combines TRBV13 with TRBJ2-7, with TRBD1 matching 10 bases. CDR3 length equals 15 residues. Germline lookup yields CDR1 PRHDT and CDR2 FYEKMQ (reference sequence). The J segment lost 2 bases and the V segment lost 4 bases, leaving 5 bases of the junction unmatched.